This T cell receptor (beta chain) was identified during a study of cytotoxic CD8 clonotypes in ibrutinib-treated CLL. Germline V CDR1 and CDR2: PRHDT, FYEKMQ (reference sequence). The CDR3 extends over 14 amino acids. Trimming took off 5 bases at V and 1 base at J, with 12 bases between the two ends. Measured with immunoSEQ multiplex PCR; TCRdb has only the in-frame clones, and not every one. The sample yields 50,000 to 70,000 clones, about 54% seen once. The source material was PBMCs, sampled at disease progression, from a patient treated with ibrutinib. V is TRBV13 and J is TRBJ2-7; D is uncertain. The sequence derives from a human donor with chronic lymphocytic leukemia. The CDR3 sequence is CASSPRHGSYEQYF. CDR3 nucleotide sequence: TGTGCCAGCAGCCCCCGCCACGGATCCTACGAGCAGTACTTC.